Listed here is a single TCR beta chain. Its antigen is undetermined. These data are taken from a study of monozygotic twins with inflammatory bowel disease. Study findings and constraints: Different subtypes (of T cells) could not be told apart from one another.

Germline CDR1 and CDR2: MGHRA and YSYEKL. This CDR3 contains 17 residues. Eight cDNA synthesis reactions were run for every sample. UMIs containing a 6-nucleotide sample barcode were added via template switching. After re-calling the 5' RACE reads, TCRdb lists one entry per CDR3 protein, DNA absent. The table for this sample gives 400,000 to 500,000 distinct CDR3 sequences. Collection of an approximately 2.5 ml blood sample took place per donor. The chain links TRBV4-1 to TRBJ2-3; TCRdb names TRBD2, which stays unverified in the absence of DNA. This clonotype was sampled from a human donor with ulcerative colitis or Crohn's disease, or a healthy co-twin of an affected twin (not recorded which). Input material: blood. This CDR3 is CASSQERLAGVGDTQYF.